The 30 T cell receptor beta chains presented below share a single source sample, sequenced in a study of tumor and adjacent non-tumor tissue in lung cancer. RNA was extracted from bulk tissue without any cell sorting. This non-tumor lung sample came from over 3 cm beyond the tumor edge. The library came from three nested PCR rounds adapted from ARM-PCR protocols. TCRdb analysed the multiplex PCR reads with MiXCR anew, one entry per CDR3 protein. This table holds roughly 69,000 distinct CDR3 sequences, around 82% found once. Sequencing input: distant non-tumor lung tissue. These receptors were collected from a man aged 60-69 years with non-small cell lung cancer.

On this clonotype itself: As the CDR3 is not closed by the conserved phenylalanine or tryptophan, this likely results from a read error. This chain joins TRBV5-6 and TRBJ2-4; TRBD2 might be the D (6 bases). The ends were cut back, 0 bases at V and 0 bases at J, with 10 bases in the middle. This CDR3 is built from 16 residues. Per the germline V gene, CDR1 is SGHDT and CDR2 is YYEEEE. The CDR3 DNA reads TGTGCCAGCAGCTTGGTCCGGGAGATAGCCAAAAACATTCAGTACGTC. Protein product: CASSLVREIAKNIQYV.

This clonotype was seen a single time. One junction end does not reproduce the germline sequence, and a read error may be involved. The chain carries TRBV28 and TRBJ1-2; a possible D gene is TRBD1 (5 bases). This CDR3 is built from 14 residues. The V gene's germline CDR1 is MDHEN and CDR2 SYDVKM. Written as DNA, the CDR3 is TGCGCCAGCGGTCCATTAGGGACCAAAAATGGCTGCACCTTC. Protein product: CASGPLGTKNGCTF.

This rearrangement joins TRBV28 to TRBJ2-7; 9 bases match TRBD2. This CDR3 has 14 residues. Trimming at V came to 4 bases and at J to 7 bases, leaving 8 bases not matched to a gene. Germline values: CDR1 MDHEN, CDR2 SYDVKM. The CDR3 loop reads CASSSLAGLYEQYF. CDR3 DNA sequence: TGTGCCAGCAGTTCCCTAGCGGGACTCTATGAGCAGTACTTC.

This clonotype is large. The chain employs TRBV29-1 and TRBJ2-3; 10 nucleotides line up with TRBD1. Trimming at V came to 6 bases and at J to 4 bases, leaving 13 bases not matched to a gene. There are 16 residues in the CDR3. In germline, CDR1 is SQVTM, CDR2 ANQGSEA. The DNA for the CDR3 is TGCAGCGTCGGTACAACCGGGACAGGGGTCGCAGATACGCAGTATTTT. This encodes CSVGTTGTGVADTQYF.

Notes on this clonotype: It is likely a read error, because the conserved phenylalanine at the end of the CDR3 is missing. V and J are TRBV29-1 and TRBJ2-3; 9 bases line up with TRBD2. Looked up from germline, CDR1 is SQVTM and CDR2 is ANQGSEA. This CDR3 is 13 amino acids long. The DNA for the CDR3 is TGCAGTGTTGCATTAGCGGGAGTGGGGGGGCAGTATCTT. Its protein is CSVALAGVGGQYL.

On this clonotype itself: The junction does not match germline at one end; this may be a read error. The J gene is TRBJ2-4, the V gene TRBV28, with D unclear. CDR3 size: 15 residues. Per the germline V gene, CDR1 is MDHEN and CDR2 is SYDVKM. The CDR3 loop is CATGGRAGALNIQYF. The CDR3 DNA is TGTGCCACCGGCGGCCGGGCTGGAGCCTTAAACATTCAATACTTC.

With respect to this clonotype: The junction differs from germline at one of its ends, possibly a read error. The chain combines TRBV29-1 with TRBJ2-7, with TRBD2 as a possible D gene (5 bases). This CDR3 comprises 11 residues. Germline V gene lookup returns CDR1 SQVTM and CDR2 ANQGSEA. The CDR3 protein is CSVERDYEQYF. The CDR3 DNA sequence: TGCAGCGTTGAGCGTGACTACGAGCAGTATTTC.

As concerns this clonotype: The CDR3 ends on some other residue instead of the conserved phenylalanine or tryptophan, so this is likely a read error. V gene TRBV6-5 combines with J gene TRBJ1-2, with TRBD1 matching over 10 bases. The CDR3 is 14 residues long. In germline, CDR1 is MNHEY, CDR2 SVGAGI. CDR3 loop: CASGGTGDGYGYTL. The CDR3 DNA reads as TGCGCCAGTGGAGGGACAGGGGACGGGTACGGCTACACCTTA.

The rearrangement links TRBV11-1 to TRBJ2-2; a possible D gene is TRBD2 (5 bases). Trimming pared 6 bases from V and 7 bases from J, leaving 15 bases between. The germline V gene encodes CDR1 SGHAT and CDR2 FQDESV (reference sequence). CDR3 length: 14 amino acids. CDR3 region: CASSCTSDIGELFF. As DNA, the CDR3 is TGTGCCAGCAGTTGTACTAGTGACATCGGGGAGCTGTTTTTT.

Comments on this clonotype: At one boundary the junction diverges from the germline segment, which might be a read error. J is TRBJ2-7 and V is TRBV12-3 or TRBV12-4; D might be TRBD1 (5 bases). This CDR3 region has 14 residues. CDR3 region: CTSSPETRGLEQYF. The CDR3 nucleotides are TGTACCAGCAGTCCCGAGACAAGGGGTCTCGAGCAGTACTTC.

On this clonotype itself: An end of the junction does not agree with germline; a read error may underlie this. This chain joins TRBV18 and TRBJ1-1; no reliable D call. CDR3 length equals 13 residues. CDR1 KGHSH and CDR2 LQKENI come from the germline V gene. CDR3 in DNA: TGTGCCAGCTCACCTATGGCGGGCACTGAAACTTTCTTT. It yields the protein CASSPMAGTETFF.

Comments on this clonotype: Without the conserved terminal phenylalanine or tryptophan, this CDR3 likely stems from a read error. V usage is TRBV6-5 and J usage is TRBJ2-2; maybe TRBD2 (5 bases). The germline CDR1 and CDR2 sequences are MNHEY and SVGAGI. This CDR3 contains 16 residues. CDR3 coding DNA: TGTGCCAGCATCGGCCTGGAGCGGATGAACGCCGGGGAGCTGTTTTGT. Encoded protein: CASIGLERMNAGELFC.

The rearrangement joins TRBV19 to TRBJ1-5; D possibly corresponds to TRBD1 (6 bases). The germline CDR1 and CDR2 sequences are LNHDA and SQIVND (reference sequence). The CDR3 spans 15 residues. Trimming shortened V by 4 bases and J by 1 base, and 11 bases separated the two germline ends. CDR3 in amino acids: CASSTSDRSNQPQHF. The CDR3 DNA reads as TGTGCCAGTAGTACCTCCGACAGGAGCAATCAGCCCCAGCATTTT.

This clonotype came up a few times. A much bigger clone sits one base away, suggesting this may be a read error. The chain combines TRBV20-1 with TRBJ2-5, with D unclear. From germline, CDR1 is DFQATT and CDR2 SNEGSKA (reference sequence). V was shortened by 0 bases and J by 3 bases, with 14 bases between the two germline ends. The CDR3 length is 15 residues. As DNA, the CDR3 is TGCAGTGCTAGAGATCAATCGAGAATTGAAGAGACCCAGTACTTC. Amino acids: CSARDQSRIEETQYF.

Notes on this clonotype: A read error may produce the germline difference seen at one junction end. V is TRBV4-1 and J is TRBJ1-6; D is uncertain. Germline assignment: CDR1 MGHRA and CDR2 YSYEKL. The CDR3 has 15 amino acids. Here the CDR3 DNA reads TGCGCCAGCAGCCAAGGGCAGGATTTGGTTTCACCCGTCCACTTT. Amino acid sequence: CASSQGQDLVSPVHF.

A word on this clonotype: Relative to the germline gene, one junction end is altered; a read error may explain this. The genes are TRBV6-1 and TRBJ2-3, with D tentatively TRBD1 or TRBD2 (5 bases each). The CDR3 loop spans 14 amino acids. Looked up from germline, CDR1 is MNHNS and CDR2 is SASEGT. The CDR3 coding sequence is TGTGCTAGCAGACAGAGGGCTAGTACAGATACGCAGTATTTT. Its translation is CASRQRASTDTQYF.

With regard to this clonotype: This may arise from a read error, as a much more abundant clone is one base away. The chain links TRBV2 to TRBJ1-5; possible D gene TRBD1, 6 bases. The CDR3 is made up of 16 amino acids. Germline V CDR1 and CDR2: SNHLY, FYNNEI. Here the CDR3 DNA reads TGTGCCATCAGTGAGCCAGGGGTGGGTGGCAATCAGCCCCAGCATTTT. Translating it yields CAISEPGVGGNQPQHF.

The chain uses TRBV28 and TRBJ2-7; 11 nucleotides agree with TRBD1. The V and J ends lost 8 bases and 4 bases, in that order; junction bases with no gene match: 10. The CDR3 extends over 15 amino acids. CDR1 is MDHEN, CDR2 SYDVKM, per germline. The CDR3 spells CASDGSGQGVYEQYF. CDR3 nucleotide sequence: TGTGCCAGCGATGGTTCGGGACAGGGGGTTTACGAGCAGTACTTC.

Note on this clonotype: Given the absence of the conserved phenylalanine or tryptophan at the CDR3 end, a read error is likely. V and J are TRBV10-3 and TRBJ2-1; 10 bases fit TRBD2. Per the germline V gene, CDR1 is ENHRY and CDR2 is SYGVKD. CDR3 length: 17 amino acids. As DNA, the CDR3 is TGTGCCATCAGTGAGGATCCTAGCGGGAGCTCCTACAATGATCAGTTCTTG. Translation: CAISEDPSGSSYNDQFL.

As concerns this clonotype: An end of the junction does not agree with germline; a read error may underlie this. Here the CDR3 DNA reads TGCAGCGCTTCGGCAGGGGGGGACATTGAAGCTTCCTTT. It codes for CSASAGGDIEASF. V and J are TRBV29-1 and TRBJ1-1; TRBD1 matches 7 bases. Germline values: CDR1 SQVTM, CDR2 ANQGSEA. CDR3 length equals 13 residues.

A word on this clonotype: The CDR3 ends on some other residue instead of the conserved phenylalanine or tryptophan, so this is likely a read error. This chain uses TRBV11-1 with TRBJ2-2; D might be TRBD2 (5 bases). The CDR3 contains 14 residues. In germline, CDR1 is SGHAT, CDR2 FQDESV (reference sequence). This CDR3 reads CVSIYTSGTGELFP. Here the CDR3 DNA reads TGTGTCAGCATCTATACTAGTGGCACCGGGGAGCTGTTTCCT.

Details on this clonotype: Here the CDR3 omits its conserved ending phenylalanine or tryptophan, so a read error is the likely source. The V and J genes are TRBV29-1 and TRBJ1-2; maybe TRBD1 (5 bases). V was pared by 7 bases and J by 8 bases, with 14 bases between. Germline CDR1 is SQVTM and CDR2 is ANQGSEA. CDR3 length equals 11 residues. Here the CDR3 DNA reads TGCAGCGCTAAATTCGAGGGGGGCTACACCTCC. Amino acids: CSAKFEGGYTS.

Regarding this clonotype: An end of the junction does not agree with germline; a read error may underlie this. In DNA, the CDR3 is TGTGCCAGCAATTACGAATGGAACTCCTACGAGCGGTACTTC. Its protein product is CASNYEWNSYERYF. This chain uses TRBV6-5 with TRBJ2-7; D gene ambiguous. The CDR3 consists of 14 residues. Germline V gives CDR1 MNHEY, CDR2 SVGAGI.

This clonotype was detected only a few times. A much bigger clone sits one base away, suggesting this may be a read error. The CDR3 coding sequence is TGTGCCAGCAGCTTAGTTAGGGACAGCTACGAGCACTACTTC. The encoded protein is CASSLVRDSYEHYF. This chain joins TRBV11-2 and TRBJ2-7; 7 nucleotides align to TRBD1. The CDR3 length is 14 residues. In germline, CDR1 is SGHAT, CDR2 FQNNGV. The variable domain in full, completed from reference TRBV11-2 and TRBJ2-7, reads EAGVAQSPRYKIIEKRQSVAFWCNPISGHATLYWYQQILGQGPKLLIQFQNNGVVDDSQLPKDRFSAERLKGVDSTLKIQPAKLEDSAVYLCASSLVRDSYEHYFGPGTRLTVT.

Turning to this clonotype: The germline gene is not matched at one end of the junction; a read error may be the cause. The CDR3 region is CASSGATGTNCGYTF. CDR3 sequence (DNA): TGTGCTAGCAGCGGCGCGACAGGGACTAACTGTGGCTACACCTTC. The chain has TRBV5-6 and TRBJ1-2, with TRBD1 identical over 7 bases. This CDR3 is built from 15 residues. Germline V gives CDR1 SGHDT, CDR2 YYEEEE.

Remarks on this clonotype: A much larger clone lies one base from this, so it may be a read error. The chain uses TRBV12-5 and TRBJ1-1; perhaps TRBD1 as D (5 bases). The germline gives CDR1 LGHNT, CDR2 FRNRAP. The CDR3 is 14 residues long. The CDR3 region is CVSGPGLLNTEAFF. For the CDR3, the DNA is TGTGTTAGTGGTCCGGGACTCTTAAACACTGAAGCTTTCTTT.

A note on this clonotype: Mismatch with germline at one junction end may stem from a read error. J is TRBJ1-2 and V is TRBV13; tentatively, D is TRBD1 (5 bases). The CDR3 is made up of 15 amino acids. The V gene's germline CDR1 is PRHDT and CDR2 FYEKMQ (reference sequence). The CDR3 spells CVSSHRGQWKFGYTF. For the CDR3, the DNA is TGTGTCAGCAGCCACCGAGGACAATGGAAATTTGGCTACACCTTC.

This clonotype was picked up many times. The chain employs TRBV20-1 and TRBJ2-7; possibly TRBD1 for D (6 bases). Germline CDR1 DFQATT, CDR2 SNEGSKA (reference sequence). This CDR3 is built from 14 residues. Trimming took off 6 bases at V and 1 base at J, with 16 bases between the two ends. CDR3 in DNA: TGCAGTGCGCCCCCCGGGACATATTCCTACGAGCAGTACTTC. Its translation: CSAPPGTYSYEQYF.

This clonotype has a count of ten or more. The chain employs TRBV4-1 and TRBJ2-5; no clear D. Looked up from germline, CDR1 is MGHRA and CDR2 is YSYEKL. V gave up 10 bases and J gave up 5 bases, with 11 bases separating them. There are 11 residues in the CDR3. In DNA form, the CDR3 reads TGCGCCACCGTTGGGTTGGAGACCCAGTACTTC. As protein: CATVGLETQYF.

Notes on this clonotype: A much larger clone lies a single base off, so this may be a read error. The genes are TRBV5-4 and TRBJ2-3; D may be TRBD2 (6 bases). This CDR3 has 14 residues. Germline V gene data show CDR1 as SGHNT and CDR2 as YYREEE (reference sequence). Trimming cost V 6 bases and J 2 bases, with 13 bases left between them. CDR3 sequence reads: CASNFSGTTDTQYF. CDR3 sequence (DNA): TGTGCCAGCAACTTTAGCGGTACCACAGATACGCAGTATTTT.